This T cell receptor beta chain comes out of a study of beta chain features in type 1 diabetes. Broader study findings: The study notes PCR might favor shorter templates equally in patients and controls. Relative to healthy donors, patients appeared to have naive, central memory and Treg TCRB repertoires that were more similar.

The CDR3 has 13 amino acids. V gave up 0 bases and J gave up 10 bases, with 10 bases separating them. In germline, CDR1 is MGHRA, CDR2 YSYEKL. As to this clone: Its antigen is not identified.

TCRB transcripts that were expressed got sequenced, as all of the isolated RNA had been reverse transcribed. The repertoire was sequenced with immunoSEQ multiplex PCR; TCRdb's copy has only in-frame clones and lacks some. The sample records 300,000 to 350,000 clones, around 7.6% being singletons. The V and J genes are TRBV4-1 and TRBJ2-1, with D possibly matching TRBD2 (5 bases). What was sequenced was central memory CD4+ T cells from blood. The clonotype originates from a woman between 18 and 30 years old in good health. The CDR3 bases are TGCGCCAGCAGCCAAGATCGGGGATTGGAGCAGTTCTTC. As protein: CASSQDRGLEQFF.